These T cell receptor beta chains were read from a single sample in a study of CD8+ T cells in alopecia areata. Repertoires were generated with immunoSEQ multiplex PCR, while TCRdb's copy carries only in-frame clones and drops some. The table has 130,000 to 150,000 clones, 82% seen once. This specimen consisted of CD8+ T cells sorted from blood, obtained at week 4, from a patient treated with tofacitinib. The receptors were sampled from a human donor with alopecia areata. Each CDR3 is given with its conserved first and last residue. A D gene is named only where the DNA matches it firmly. The listing skips clone size in some rows; elsewhere it reads once, few, many or a size class.

V,size,J,D,CDR3,DNA
TRBV7-2,few,TRBJ1-3,TRBD1,CASSEEEDRAYSGNTIYF,TGTGCCAGCAGCGAAGAGGAGGACAGGGCCTACTCTGGAAACACCATATATTTT
TRBV7-6,NA,TRBJ2-3,NA,CASSLAGRGTDTQYF,TGTGCCAGCAGCTTAGCGGGCAGGGGCACAGATACGCAGTATTTT
TRBV21-1,NA,TRBJ2-6,NA,CASSARQAESSGANVLTF,TGTGCCAGCAGCGCTCGACAGGCCGAGAGCTCTGGGGCCAACGTCCTGACTTTC
TRBV6-1,NA,TRBJ2-7,NA,CASSEGTEEQYF,TGTGCCAGCAGTGAAGGGACAGAAGAGCAGTACTTC
TRBV9,NA,TRBJ2-3,TRBD1,CASSVEETGGFGTDTQYF,TGTGCCAGCAGCGTAGAGGAGACAGGGGGCTTTGGGACAGATACGCAGTATTTT
TRBV4-3,many,TRBJ1-4,NA,CASSQDSPGREKLFF,TGCGCCAGCAGCCAAGATTCCCCAGGGCGTGAAAAACTGTTTTTT
TRBV29-1,NA,TRBJ2-1,TRBD1,CSVEGGLGQGDHEQFF,TGCAGCGTCGAAGGGGGCCTGGGACAGGGGGACCATGAGCAGTTCTTC
TRBV5-6,NA,TRBJ2-7,TRBD2,CASSLGLAVYEQYF,TGTGCCAGCAGCTTGGGACTAGCGGTCTACGAGCAGTACTTC
TRBV7-6,NA,TRBJ1-1,NA,CASSLRGGANTEAFF,TGTGCCAGCAGCTTACGAGGTGGGGCGAACACTGAAGCTTTCTTT
TRBV30,NA,TRBJ1-1,TRBD1,CAGDRGDTEAFF,TGTGCCGGGGACAGGGGCGACACTGAAGCTTTCTTT
TRBV6-6,NA,TRBJ1-2,NA,CASSNRDYGYTF,TGTGCCAGCAGTAACCGGGATTATGGCTACACCTTC
TRBV19,NA,TRBJ2-1,NA,CASRARNEQFF,TGTGCCAGTAGGGCTCGGAATGAGCAGTTCTTC
TRBV7-2,NA,TRBJ2-3,NA,CASSLSSYDGADTQYF,TGTGCCAGCAGCTTATCGTCGTACGACGGGGCAGATACGCAGTATTTT
TRBV12-5,few,TRBJ1-6,NA,CASGLASSPLHF,TGTGCTAGTGGTTTGGCATCATCTCCCCTCCACTTT
TRBV29-1,once,TRBJ1-1,NA,CSVRPQGGVRTEAFF,TGCAGCGTTCGCCCCCAGGGTGGGGTGCGCACTGAAGCTTTCTTT
TRBV27,NA,TRBJ2-7,NA,CASSFSGEYEQYF,TGTGCCAGCAGTTTTTCAGGGGAGTACGAGCAGTACTTC
TRBV15,NA,TRBJ2-3,NA,CATSTWPTGDTDTQYF,TGTGCCACCAGCACTTGGCCCACGGGGGACACAGATACGCAGTATTTT
TRBV18,few,TRBJ2-5,TRBD1,CASSRRDREQETQYF,TGTGCCAGCTCACGCCGGGACAGGGAACAAGAGACCCAGTACTTC
TRBV5-1,few,TRBJ2-1,NA,CASSIGDGGGPNEQFF,TGCGCCAGCAGCATTGGGGACGGGGGAGGCCCTAATGAGCAGTTCTTC
TRBV19,NA,TRBJ1-1,NA,CASRELNTEAFF,TGTGCCAGTAGAGAGCTGAACACTGAAGCTTTCTTT
TRBV5-1,NA,TRBJ1-6,NA,CASSFTGLESPLHF,TGCGCCAGCAGCTTTACAGGGTTGGAATCACCCCTCCACTTT
TRBV5-5,few,TRBJ1-1,NA,CASSQGVTEAFF,TGTGCCAGCAGCCAGGGAGTCACTGAAGCTTTCTTT
TRBV5-6,NA,TRBJ2-1,TRBD1,CASSSWQKGQAPGSQQFF,TGTGCCAGCAGCTCCTGGCAAAAGGGACAGGCCCCCGGGAGTCAGCAGTTCTTC